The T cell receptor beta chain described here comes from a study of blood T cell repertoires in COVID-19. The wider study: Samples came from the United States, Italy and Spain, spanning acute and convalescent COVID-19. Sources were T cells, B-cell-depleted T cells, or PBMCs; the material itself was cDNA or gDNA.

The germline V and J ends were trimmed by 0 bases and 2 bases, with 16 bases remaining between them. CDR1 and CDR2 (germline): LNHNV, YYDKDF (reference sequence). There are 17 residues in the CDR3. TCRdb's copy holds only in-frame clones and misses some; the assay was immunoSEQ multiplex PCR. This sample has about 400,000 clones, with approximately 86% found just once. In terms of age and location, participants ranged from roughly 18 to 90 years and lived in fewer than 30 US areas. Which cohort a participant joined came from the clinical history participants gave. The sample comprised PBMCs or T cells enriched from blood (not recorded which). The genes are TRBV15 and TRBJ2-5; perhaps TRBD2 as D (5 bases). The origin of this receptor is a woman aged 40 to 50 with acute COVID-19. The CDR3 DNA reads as TGTGCCACCAGCAGAGAGATTCCGGGGTCGCCACAAGAGACCCAGTACTTC. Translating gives CATSREIPGSPQETQYF. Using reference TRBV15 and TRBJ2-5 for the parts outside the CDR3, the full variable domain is DAMVIQNPRYQVTQFGKPVTLSCSQTLNHNVMYWYQQKSSQAPKLLFHYYDKDFNNEADTPDNFQSRRPNTSFCFLDIRSPGLGDTAMYLCATSREIPGSPQETQYFGPGTRLLVL.